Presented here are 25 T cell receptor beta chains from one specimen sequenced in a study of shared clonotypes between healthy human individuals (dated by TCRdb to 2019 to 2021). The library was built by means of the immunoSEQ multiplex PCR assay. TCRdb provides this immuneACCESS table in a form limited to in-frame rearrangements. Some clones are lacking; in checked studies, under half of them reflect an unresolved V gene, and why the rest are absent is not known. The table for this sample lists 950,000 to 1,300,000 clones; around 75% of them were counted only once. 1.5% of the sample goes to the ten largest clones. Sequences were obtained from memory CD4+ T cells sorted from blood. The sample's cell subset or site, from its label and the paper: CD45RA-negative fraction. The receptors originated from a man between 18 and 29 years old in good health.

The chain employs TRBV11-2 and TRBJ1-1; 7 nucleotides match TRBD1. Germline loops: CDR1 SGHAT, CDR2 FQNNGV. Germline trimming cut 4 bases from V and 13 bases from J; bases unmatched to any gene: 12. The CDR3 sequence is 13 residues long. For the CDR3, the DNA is TGTGCCAGCAGCTCAAACGAACAGGGGAGAGGTTTCTTT. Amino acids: CASSSNEQGRGFF.

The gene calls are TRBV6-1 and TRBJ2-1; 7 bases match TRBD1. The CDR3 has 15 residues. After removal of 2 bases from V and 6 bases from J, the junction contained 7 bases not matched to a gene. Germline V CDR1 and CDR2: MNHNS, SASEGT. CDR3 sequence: CASSELQGPFNEQFF. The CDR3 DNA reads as TGTGCCAGCAGTGAACTACAGGGGCCATTCAATGAGCAGTTCTTC.

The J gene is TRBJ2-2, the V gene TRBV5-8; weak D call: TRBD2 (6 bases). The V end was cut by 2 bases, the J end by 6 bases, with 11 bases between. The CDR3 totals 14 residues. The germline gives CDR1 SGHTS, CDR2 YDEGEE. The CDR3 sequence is CASSFGGESGELFF. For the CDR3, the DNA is TGTGCCAGCAGCTTCGGGGGAGAATCCGGGGAGCTGTTTTTT.

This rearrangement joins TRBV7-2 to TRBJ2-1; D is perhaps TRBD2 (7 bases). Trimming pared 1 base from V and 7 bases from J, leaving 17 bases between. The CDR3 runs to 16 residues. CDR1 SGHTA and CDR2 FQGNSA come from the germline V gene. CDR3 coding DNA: TGTGCCAGCAGCTTAGTAGGTGGGGGGGCCATGAATGAGCAGTTCTTC. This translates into CASSLVGGGAMNEQFF.

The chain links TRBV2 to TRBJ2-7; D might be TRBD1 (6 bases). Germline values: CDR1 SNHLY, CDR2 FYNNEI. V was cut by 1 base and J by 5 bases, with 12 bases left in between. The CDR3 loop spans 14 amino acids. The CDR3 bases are TGTGCCAGCAGTGAAGACAGGGTGTATGACGAGCAGTACTTC. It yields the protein CASSEDRVYDEQYF.

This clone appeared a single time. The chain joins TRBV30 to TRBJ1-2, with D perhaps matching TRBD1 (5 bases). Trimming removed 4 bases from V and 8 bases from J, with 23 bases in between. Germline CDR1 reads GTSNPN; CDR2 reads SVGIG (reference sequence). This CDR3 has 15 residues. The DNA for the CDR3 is TGTGCCTGGAACTCCCTTGTCTCTGGGACGAGAGGCTACACCTTC. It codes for CAWNSLVSGTRGYTF.

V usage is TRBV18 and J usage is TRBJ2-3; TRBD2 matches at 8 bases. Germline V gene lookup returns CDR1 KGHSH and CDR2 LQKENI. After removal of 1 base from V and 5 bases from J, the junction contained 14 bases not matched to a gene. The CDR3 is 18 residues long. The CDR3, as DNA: TGTGCCAGCTCACCACTTTCCGGCTGGGTAGCGGGAAGAGATACGCAGTATTTT. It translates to CASSPLSGWVAGRDTQYF.

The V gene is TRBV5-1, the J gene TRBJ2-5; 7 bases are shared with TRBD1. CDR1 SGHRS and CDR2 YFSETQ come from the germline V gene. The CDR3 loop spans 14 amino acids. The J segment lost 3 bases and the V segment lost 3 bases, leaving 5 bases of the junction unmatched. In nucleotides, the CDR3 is TGCGCCAGCAGCTCGGCAGGGGGAAAAGAGACCCAGTACTTC. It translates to CASSSAGGKETQYF. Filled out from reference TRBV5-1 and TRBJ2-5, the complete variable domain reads KAGVTQTPRYLIKTRGQQVTLSCSPISGHRSVSWYQQTPGQGLQFLFEYFSETQRNKGNFPGRFSGRQFSNSRSEMNVSTLELGDSALYLCASSSAGGKETQYFGPGTRLLVL.

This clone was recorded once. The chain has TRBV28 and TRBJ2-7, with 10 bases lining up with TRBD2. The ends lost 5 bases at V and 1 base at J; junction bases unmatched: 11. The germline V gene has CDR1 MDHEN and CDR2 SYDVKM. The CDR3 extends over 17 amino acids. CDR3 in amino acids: CASSPLRLAGGSYEQYF. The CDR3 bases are TGTGCCAGCAGTCCCCTACGTTTAGCGGGGGGTTCCTACGAGCAGTACTTC.

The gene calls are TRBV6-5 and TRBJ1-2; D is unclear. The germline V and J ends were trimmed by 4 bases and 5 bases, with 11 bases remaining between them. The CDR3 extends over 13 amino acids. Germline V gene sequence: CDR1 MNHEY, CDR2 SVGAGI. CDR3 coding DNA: TGTGCCAGCAGTTCCCCCTCCATATATGGCTACACCTTC. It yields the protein CASSSPSIYGYTF.

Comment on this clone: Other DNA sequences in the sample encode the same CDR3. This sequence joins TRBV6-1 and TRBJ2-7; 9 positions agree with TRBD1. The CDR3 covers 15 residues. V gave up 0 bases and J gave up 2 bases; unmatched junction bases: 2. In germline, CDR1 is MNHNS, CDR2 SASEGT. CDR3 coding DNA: TGTGCCAGCAGTGAAGCGGGGACAGGGCCCTACGAGCAGTACTTC. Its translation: CASSEAGTGPYEQYF.

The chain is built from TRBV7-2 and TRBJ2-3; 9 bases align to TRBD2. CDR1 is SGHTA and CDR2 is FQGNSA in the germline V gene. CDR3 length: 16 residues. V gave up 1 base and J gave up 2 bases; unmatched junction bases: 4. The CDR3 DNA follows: TGTGCCAGCAGCTTAGGGGCTAGCGGGGCCACAGATACGCAGTATTTT. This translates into CASSLGASGATDTQYF. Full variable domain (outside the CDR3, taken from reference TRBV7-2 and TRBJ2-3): GAGVSQSPSNKVTEKGKDVELRCDPISGHTALYWYRQSLGQGLEFLIYFQGNSAPDKSGLPSDRFSAERTGGSVSTLTIQRTQQEDSAVYLCASSLGASGATDTQYFGPGTRLTVL.

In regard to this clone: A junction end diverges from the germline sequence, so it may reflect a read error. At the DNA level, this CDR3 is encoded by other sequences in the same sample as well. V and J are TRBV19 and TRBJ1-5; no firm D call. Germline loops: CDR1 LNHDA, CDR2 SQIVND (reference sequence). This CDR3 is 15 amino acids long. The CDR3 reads CASSIGPYSNQPQHF. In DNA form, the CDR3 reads TGTGCCAGTAGCATAGGCCCTTATAGCAATCAGCCCCAGCATTTT.

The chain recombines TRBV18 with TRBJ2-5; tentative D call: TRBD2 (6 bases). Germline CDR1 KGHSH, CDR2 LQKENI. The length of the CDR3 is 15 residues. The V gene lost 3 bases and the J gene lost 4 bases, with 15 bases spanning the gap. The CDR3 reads CASSPRVGGAETQYF. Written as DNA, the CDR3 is TGTGCCAGCTCACCCCGAGTGGGGGGTGCAGAGACCCAGTACTTC.

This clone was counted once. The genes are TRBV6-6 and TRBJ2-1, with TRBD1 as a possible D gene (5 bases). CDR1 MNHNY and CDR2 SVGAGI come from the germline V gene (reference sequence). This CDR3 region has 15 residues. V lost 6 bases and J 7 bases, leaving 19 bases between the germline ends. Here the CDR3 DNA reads TGTGCCAGCAGCCGGCTAGGGGTAGGAGCGAATGAGCAGTTCTTC. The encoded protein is CASSRLGVGANEQFF.

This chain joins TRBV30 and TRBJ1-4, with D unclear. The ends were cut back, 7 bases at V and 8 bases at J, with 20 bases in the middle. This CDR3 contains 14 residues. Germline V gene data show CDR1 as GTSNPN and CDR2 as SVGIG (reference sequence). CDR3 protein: CALETTGRGEKLFF. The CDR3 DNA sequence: TGTGCCTTAGAAACGACTGGAAGAGGGGAAAAACTGTTTTTT. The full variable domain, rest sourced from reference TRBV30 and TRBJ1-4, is SQTIHQWPATLVQPVGSPLSLECTVEGTSNPNLYWYRQAAGRGLQLLFYSVGIGQISSEVPQNLSASRPQDRQFILSSKKLLLSDSGFYLCALETTGRGEKLFFGSGTQLSVL.

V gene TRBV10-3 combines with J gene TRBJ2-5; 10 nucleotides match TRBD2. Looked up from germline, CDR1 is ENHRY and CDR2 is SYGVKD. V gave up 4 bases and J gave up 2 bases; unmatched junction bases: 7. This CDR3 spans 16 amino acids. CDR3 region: CAISVGLAGVQETQYF. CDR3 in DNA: TGTGCCATCAGTGTCGGGCTAGCGGGAGTACAAGAGACCCAGTACTTC.

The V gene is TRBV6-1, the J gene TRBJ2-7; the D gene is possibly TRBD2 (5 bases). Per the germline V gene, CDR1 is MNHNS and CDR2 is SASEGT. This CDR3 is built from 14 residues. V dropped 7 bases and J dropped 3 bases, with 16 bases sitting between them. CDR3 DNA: TGTGCCAGCACCCCGAGGGTACAAATCTACGAGCAGTACTTC. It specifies CASTPRVQIYEQYF.

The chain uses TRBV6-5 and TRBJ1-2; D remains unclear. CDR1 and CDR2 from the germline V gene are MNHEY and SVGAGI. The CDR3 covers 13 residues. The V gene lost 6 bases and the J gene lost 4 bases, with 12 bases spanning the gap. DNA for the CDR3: TGTGCCAGCAGACCGGACGGGCTCTATGGCTACACCTTC. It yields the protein CASRPDGLYGYTF.

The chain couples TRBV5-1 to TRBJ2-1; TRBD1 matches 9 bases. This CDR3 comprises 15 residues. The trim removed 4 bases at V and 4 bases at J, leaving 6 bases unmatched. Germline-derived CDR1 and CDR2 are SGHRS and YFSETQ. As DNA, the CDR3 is TGCGCCAGCAGCCCCGGGACAGGGTCATACAATGAGCAGTTCTTC. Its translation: CASSPGTGSYNEQFF.

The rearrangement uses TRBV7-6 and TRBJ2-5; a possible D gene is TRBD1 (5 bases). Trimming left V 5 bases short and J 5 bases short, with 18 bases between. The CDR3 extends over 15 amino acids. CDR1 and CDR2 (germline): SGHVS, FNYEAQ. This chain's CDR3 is CASSLSGLLTETQYF. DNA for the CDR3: TGTGCCAGCAGCCTATCAGGGCTCTTGACGGAGACCCAGTACTTC. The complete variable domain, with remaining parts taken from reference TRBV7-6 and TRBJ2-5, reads GAGVSQSPRYKVTKRGQDVALRCDPISGHVSLYWYRQALGQGPEFLTYFNYEAQQDKSGLPNDRFSAERPEGSISTLTIQRTEQRDSAMYRCASSLSGLLTETQYFGPGTRLLVL.

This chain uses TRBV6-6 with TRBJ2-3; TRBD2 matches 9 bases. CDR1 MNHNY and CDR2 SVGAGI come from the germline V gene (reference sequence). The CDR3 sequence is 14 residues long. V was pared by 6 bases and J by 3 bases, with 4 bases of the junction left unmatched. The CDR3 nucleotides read TGTGCCAGCAGGACGACTAGCGGAACAGATACGCAGTATTTT. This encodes CASRTTSGTDTQYF.

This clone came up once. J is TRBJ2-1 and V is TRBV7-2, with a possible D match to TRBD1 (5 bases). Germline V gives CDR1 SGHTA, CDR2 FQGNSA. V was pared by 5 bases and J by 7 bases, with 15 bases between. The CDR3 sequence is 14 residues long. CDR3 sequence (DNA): TGTGCCAGCAGCCCAATAAGGGCAGGGAATGAGCAGTTCTTC. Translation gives CASSPIRAGNEQFF.

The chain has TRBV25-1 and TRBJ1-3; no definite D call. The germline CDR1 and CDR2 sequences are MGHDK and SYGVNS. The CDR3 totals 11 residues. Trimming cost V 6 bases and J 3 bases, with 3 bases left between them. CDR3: CASRGGNTIYF. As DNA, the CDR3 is TGTGCCAGCAGGGGTGGAAACACCATATATTTT.

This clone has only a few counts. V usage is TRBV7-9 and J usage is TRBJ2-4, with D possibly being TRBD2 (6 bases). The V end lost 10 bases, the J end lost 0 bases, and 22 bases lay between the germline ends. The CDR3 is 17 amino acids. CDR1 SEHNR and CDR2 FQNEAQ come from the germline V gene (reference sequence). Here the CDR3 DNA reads TGTGCCACCTTAGCAGGGTGGAGGGAATTAGCCAAAAACATTCAGTACTTC. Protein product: CATLAGWRELAKNIQYF.